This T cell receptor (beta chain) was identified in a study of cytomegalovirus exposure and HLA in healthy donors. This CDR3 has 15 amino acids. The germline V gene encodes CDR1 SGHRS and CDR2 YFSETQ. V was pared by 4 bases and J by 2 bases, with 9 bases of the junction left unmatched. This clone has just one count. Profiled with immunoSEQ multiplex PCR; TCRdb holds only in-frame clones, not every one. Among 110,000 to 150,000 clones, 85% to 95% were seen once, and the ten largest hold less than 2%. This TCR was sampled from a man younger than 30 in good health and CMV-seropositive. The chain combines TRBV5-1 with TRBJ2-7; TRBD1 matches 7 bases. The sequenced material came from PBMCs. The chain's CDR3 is CASSDSGTATYEQYF. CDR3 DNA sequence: TGCGCCAGCAGCGACTCCGGGACAGCGACCTACGAGCAGTACTTC.